Presented here are 10 T cell receptor beta chains from one specimen sequenced in a study of blood T cell repertoires in COVID-19. TCRdb's table, derived via immunoSEQ multiplex PCR, lists solely in-frame clones and lacks some. This table has under 200,000 clones, around 83% appearing once. Sequencing was performed on peripheral blood. These receptors came from a middle-aged man with active or convalescent COVID-19.

This chain joins TRBV3-1 (or the pseudogene TRBV3-2) and TRBJ2-7; TRBD1 agrees at 7 bases. J lost 1 base, V lost 0 bases, and 6 bases had no gene match. The length of the CDR3 is 16 residues. Germline lookup yields CDR1 LGHDT and CDR2 YNNKEL (reference sequence). CDR3 loop: CASSQDLPDRSYEQYF. The DNA of the CDR3 is TGTGCCAGCAGCCAAGACCTACCGGACAGGTCCTACGAGCAGTACTTC.

J is TRBJ2-7 and V is TRBV6-5; 9 bases are a match to TRBD1. This CDR3 contains 14 residues. In germline, CDR1 is MNHEY, CDR2 SVGAGI. Germline trimming cut 6 bases from V and 2 bases from J; bases unmatched to any gene: 5. CDR3 in amino acids: CASSRDRVAYEQYF. In DNA, the CDR3 is TGTGCCAGCAGCCGGGACAGGGTGGCCTACGAGCAGTACTTC.

Ten or more counts support this clone. V gene TRBV29-1 combines with J gene TRBJ1-4; D call uncertain. This CDR3 has 10 residues. Trimming pared 7 bases from V and 7 bases from J, leaving 7 bases between. Germline V gene data show CDR1 as SQVTM and CDR2 as ANQGSEA. The CDR3 bases are TGCAGCGCTCGGAGTGAAAAACTGTTTTTT. This translates into CSARSEKLFF.

This clone has only a few counts. The chain links TRBV5-1 to TRBJ2-3; 8 bases line up with TRBD1. Germline V gene sequence: CDR1 SGHRS, CDR2 YFSETQ. After removal of 4 bases from V and 6 bases from J, the junction contained 10 bases not matched to a gene. The CDR3 runs 15 residues. The chain's CDR3 is CASSGDRRLTDTQYF. The DNA of the CDR3 is TGCGCCAGCAGCGGGGACAGGCGGCTCACGGATACGCAGTATTTT.

The chain is built from TRBV24-1 and TRBJ1-2; D not resolved. Trimming took 1 base from V and 0 from J, leaving 5 bases between them. Germline CDR1 KGHDR, CDR2 SFDVKD. The CDR3 spans 14 residues. The CDR3 here is CATSDFRSNYGYTF. DNA for the CDR3: TGTGCCACCAGTGATTTTCGTTCTAACTATGGCTACACCTTC.

This chain links TRBV19 with TRBJ1-2; 7 bases align to TRBD1. V dropped 5 bases and J dropped 2; count of bases not matched to a gene: 11. The germline gives CDR1 LNHDA, CDR2 SQIVND (reference sequence). CDR3 size: 16 residues. CDR3 amino acids: CASSPSTGQRNYGYTF. The DNA for the CDR3 is TGTGCCAGTAGTCCATCGACAGGGCAAAGGAACTATGGCTACACCTTC.

V gene TRBV11-3 combines with J gene TRBJ1-2, with D unresolved. Germline CDR1 and CDR2: SGHNT and YENEEA. V lost 1 base and J lost 3, with 9 bases in between. The CDR3 covers 14 residues. DNA for the CDR3: TGTGCCAGCAGCTTAGCTACCACAGACTATGGCTACACCTTC. Protein product: CASSLATTDYGYTF.

The rearrangement uses TRBV5-1 and TRBJ2-5, with 9 nucleotides matching TRBD2. This CDR3 has 15 residues. The V and J ends lost 4 bases and 2 bases, in that order; junction bases with no gene match: 6. Germline CDR1 reads SGHRS; CDR2 reads YFSETQ. The CDR3 DNA reads as TGCGCCAGCAGCCGGGCTAGCGGGATTCAAGAGACCCAGTACTTC. Its translation: CASSRASGIQETQYF.

This chain joins TRBV5-6 and TRBJ2-5, with TRBD1 as a possible D gene (5 bases). Trimming removed 0 bases at V and 4 bases at J, with 19 bases between. Germline assignment: CDR1 SGHDT and CDR2 YYEEEE. The CDR3 has 17 residues. CDR3 in amino acids: CASSLVSSGSFRETQYF. The DNA of the CDR3 is TGTGCCAGCAGCTTGGTGTCGTCAGGGTCTTTCAGAGAGACCCAGTACTTC.

V and J are TRBV7-9 and TRBJ2-7, with D possibly being TRBD1 (7 bases). Germline V gene sequence: CDR1 SEHNR, CDR2 FQNEAQ (reference sequence). Trimming shortened V by 1 base and J by 1 base, and 11 bases separated the two germline ends. The CDR3 sequence is 15 residues long. The CDR3 sequence: CASSLETGRSYEQYF. The CDR3, as DNA: TGTGCCAGCAGCTTAGAGACAGGGAGGTCCTACGAGCAGTACTTC.